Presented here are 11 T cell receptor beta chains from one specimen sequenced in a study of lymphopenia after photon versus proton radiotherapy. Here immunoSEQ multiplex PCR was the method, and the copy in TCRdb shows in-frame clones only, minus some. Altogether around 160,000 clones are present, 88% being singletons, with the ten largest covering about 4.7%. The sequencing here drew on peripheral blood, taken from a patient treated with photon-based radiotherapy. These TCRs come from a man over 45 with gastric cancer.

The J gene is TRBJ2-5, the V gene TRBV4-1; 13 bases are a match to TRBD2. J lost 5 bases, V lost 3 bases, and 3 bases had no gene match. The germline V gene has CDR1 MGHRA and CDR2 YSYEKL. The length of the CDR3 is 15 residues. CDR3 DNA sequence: TGCGCCAGCAGCCACGGGACTAGCGGGACCGAGACCCAGTACTTC. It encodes CASSHGTSGTETQYF.

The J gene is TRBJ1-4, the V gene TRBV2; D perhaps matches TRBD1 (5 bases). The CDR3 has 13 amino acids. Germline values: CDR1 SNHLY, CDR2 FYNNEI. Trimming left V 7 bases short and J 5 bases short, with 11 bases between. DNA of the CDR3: TGTGCCAGCAAAGGGACCCAAAATGAAAAACTGTTTTTT. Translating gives CASKGTQNEKLFF.

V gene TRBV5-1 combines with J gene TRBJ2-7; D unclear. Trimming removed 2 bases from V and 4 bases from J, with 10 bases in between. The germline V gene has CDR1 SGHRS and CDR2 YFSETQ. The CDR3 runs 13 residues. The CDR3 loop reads CASSFGRSYEQYF. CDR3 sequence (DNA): TGCGCCAGCAGCTTTGGTAGATCTTACGAGCAGTACTTC.

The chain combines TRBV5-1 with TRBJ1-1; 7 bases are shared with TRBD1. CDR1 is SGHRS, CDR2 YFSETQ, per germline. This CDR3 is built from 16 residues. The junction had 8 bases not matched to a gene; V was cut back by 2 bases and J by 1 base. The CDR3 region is CASSFSTGEPNTEAFF. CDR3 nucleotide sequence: TGCGCCAGCAGCTTCAGCACAGGGGAGCCGAACACTGAAGCTTTCTTT.

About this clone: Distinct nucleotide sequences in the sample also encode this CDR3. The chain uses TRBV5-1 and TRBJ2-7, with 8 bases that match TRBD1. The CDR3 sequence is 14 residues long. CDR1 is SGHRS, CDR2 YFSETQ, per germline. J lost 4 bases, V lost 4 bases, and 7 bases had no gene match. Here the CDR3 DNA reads TGCGCCAGCAGCACAGGACAGGGTGGGTACGAGCAGTACTTC. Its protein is CASSTGQGGYEQYF.

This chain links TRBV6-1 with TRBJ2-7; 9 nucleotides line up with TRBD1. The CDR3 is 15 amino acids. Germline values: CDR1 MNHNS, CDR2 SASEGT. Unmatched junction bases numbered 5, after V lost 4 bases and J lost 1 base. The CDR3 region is CASSAGQGASYEQYF. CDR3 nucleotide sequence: TGTGCCAGCAGTGCGGGACAGGGTGCATCCTACGAGCAGTACTTC.

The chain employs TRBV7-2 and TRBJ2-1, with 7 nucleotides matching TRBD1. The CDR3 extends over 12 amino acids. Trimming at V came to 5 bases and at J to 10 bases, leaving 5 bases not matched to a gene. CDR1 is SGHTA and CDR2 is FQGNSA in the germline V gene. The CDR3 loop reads CASSAQGLEQFF. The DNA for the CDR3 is TGTGCCAGCAGCGCACAGGGGCTCGAGCAGTTCTTC.

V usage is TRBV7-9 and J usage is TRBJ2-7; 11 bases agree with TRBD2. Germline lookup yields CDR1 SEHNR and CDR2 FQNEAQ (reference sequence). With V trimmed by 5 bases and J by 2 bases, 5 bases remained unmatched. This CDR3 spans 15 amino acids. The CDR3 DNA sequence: TGTGCCAGCAGCCACCATAGCGGGAGGGCCTACGAGCAGTACTTC. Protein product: CASSHHSGRAYEQYF.

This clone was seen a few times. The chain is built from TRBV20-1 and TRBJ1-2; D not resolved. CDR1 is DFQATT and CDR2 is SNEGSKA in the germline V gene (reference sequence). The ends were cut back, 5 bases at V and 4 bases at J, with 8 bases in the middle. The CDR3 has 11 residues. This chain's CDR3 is CSAERSYGYTF. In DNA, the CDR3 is TGCAGTGCTGAAAGGAGCTATGGCTACACCTTC.

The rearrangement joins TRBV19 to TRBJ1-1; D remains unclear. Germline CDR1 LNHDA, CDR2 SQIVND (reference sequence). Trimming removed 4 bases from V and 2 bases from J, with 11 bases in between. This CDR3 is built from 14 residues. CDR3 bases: TGTGCCAGTAGTAGTTTAACGGGCAACACTGAAGCTTTCTTT. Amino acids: CASSSLTGNTEAFF.

CDR3 sequence: CASQGRATGELFF. In nucleotides, the CDR3 is TGTGCCTCACAGGGAAGGGCCACTGGGGAGCTGTTTTTT. The chain links TRBV30 to TRBJ2-2, with D perhaps TRBD1 (6 bases). CDR1 and CDR2 from the germline V gene are GTSNPN and SVGIG (reference sequence). CDR3 size: 13 residues. Deletions cut 7 bases from V and 8 bases from J, with 17 bases between. Full variable domain (rest looked up from reference TRBV30 and TRBJ2-2): SQTIHQWPATLVQPVGSPLSLECTVEGTSNPNLYWYRQAAGRGLQLLFYSVGIGQISSEVPQNLSASRPQDRQFILSSKKLLLSDSGFYLCASQGRATGELFFGEGSRLTVL.